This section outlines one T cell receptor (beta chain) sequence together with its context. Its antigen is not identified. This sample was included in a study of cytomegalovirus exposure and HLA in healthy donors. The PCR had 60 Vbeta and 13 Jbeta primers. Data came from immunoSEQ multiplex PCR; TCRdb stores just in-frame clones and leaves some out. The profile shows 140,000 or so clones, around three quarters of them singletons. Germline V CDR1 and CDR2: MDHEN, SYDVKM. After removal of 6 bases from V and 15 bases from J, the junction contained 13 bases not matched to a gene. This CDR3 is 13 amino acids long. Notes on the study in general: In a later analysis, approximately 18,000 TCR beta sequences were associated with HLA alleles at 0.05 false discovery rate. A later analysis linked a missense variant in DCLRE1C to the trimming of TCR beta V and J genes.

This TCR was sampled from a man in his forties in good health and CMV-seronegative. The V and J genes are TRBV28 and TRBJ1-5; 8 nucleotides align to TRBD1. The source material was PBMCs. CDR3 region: CASSPPGTGRRHF. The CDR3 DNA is TGTGCCAGCAGCCCTCCGGGGACAGGAAGAAGGCATTTT.